The subject of this entry is one T cell receptor beta chain. TCRdb's copy holds only in-frame clones and misses some; the assay was immunoSEQ multiplex PCR. The data contain about 83,000 clones, 86% of them singletons. This sample was included in a study of blood T cell repertoires in COVID-19. For the study at large: T cells, B-cell-depleted T cells, or PBMCs supplied cDNA or gDNA.

V was pared by 5 bases and J by 3 bases, with 10 bases between. Germline assignment: CDR1 SGHTA and CDR2 FQGTGA. This CDR3 has 14 residues. Sequenced: peripheral blood. V gene TRBV7-3 combines with J gene TRBJ2-2; tentatively, D is TRBD2 (5 bases). The TCR comes from a woman older than 75 in a cohort sampled during active or convalescent COVID-19. This chain's CDR3 is CASSLTRDTGELFF. The CDR3 DNA sequence: TGTGCCAGCAGCCTTACTAGGGACACCGGGGAGCTGTTTTTT.